The rows below give T cell receptor beta chains drawn from one sample of a study of spatial heterogeneity in lung cancer. TCRdb re-called the 5' RACE reads through MiXCR, storing one row per CDR3 protein. The profile covers tens of thousands of distinct CDR3 sequences, with more than 6.5% appearing a single time and around 9.4% taken by the ten largest. Here the sequenced sample was PBMCs, taken at follow-up. The receptors here all came from a male donor with early-stage non-small cell lung cancer. The CDR3 runs from the conserved cysteine through the conserved F or W.

v_gene	j_gene	CDR3aa
TRBV6-1	TRBJ2-5	CASSESRGRLSSF
TRBV27	TRBJ1-2	CASSSQGRAKGTYGYTF
TRBV11-2	TRBJ2-3	CASSLAVADTQYF
TRBV5-5	TRBJ1-5	CASSLGQVSNQPQHF
TRBV2	TRBJ1-2	CASSGRRVNHDGYTF
TRBV7-6	TRBJ2-5	CASSSRPRTETQYF
TRBV19	TRBJ1-2	CASSPPWDRSTYGYTF
TRBV11-2	TRBJ1-6	CASSLYGLRDSPLHF
TRBV29-1	TRBJ2-7	CSVAGGQGAEEQYF
TRBV18	TRBJ1-1	CASSLDRINTEAFF
TRBV20-1	TRBJ2-1	CSASNRGPAGYNEQFF
TRBV12-3/TRBV12-4	TRBJ2-7	CASSLSGQGPHEQYF
TRBV20-1	TRBJ2-1	CSARVLGGATYNEQFF
TRBV29-1	TRBJ2-7	CSVEMGLEQYF
TRBV12-3/TRBV12-4	TRBJ2-2	CASSTSGGRTGELFF
TRBV19	TRBJ2-7	CASSMTGLSYEQYF
TRBV30	TRBJ2-1	CAWSVNGREQFF
TRBV25-1	TRBJ2-2	CASLESRGNTGELFF
TRBV5-4	TRBJ2-1	CASSLGRAGGLSSYNEQFF
TRBV25-1	TRBJ2-5	CASSEYRAGGLGAAQYF
TRBV20-1	TRBJ1-5	CSAKGRGPNQPQHF
TRBV7-9	TRBJ2-2	CASSPSRAGGDTGELFF
TRBV27	TRBJ2-6	CASSFLAGFGANVLTF
TRBV7-2	TRBJ2-7	CASSFGRVYEQYF
TRBV5-1	TRBJ2-3	CASSLVGERTDTQYF
TRBV9	TRBJ2-2	CASSEDRASGELFF
TRBV20-1	TRBJ2-2	CSARLAGGPGTGELFF
TRBV12-3/TRBV12-4	TRBJ2-3	CASSIGLAGRWDTQYF
TRBV19	TRBJ2-5	CASSISVWRGEETQYF
TRBV6-5	TRBJ2-7	CATGLSGAYEQYF
TRBV12-3/TRBV12-4	TRBJ2-2	CASRLQGFRAGELFF
TRBV3-1	TRBJ2-3	CASSPPSGGHFTDTQYF
TRBV12-3/TRBV12-4	TRBJ1-1	CASSPNTEAFF
TRBV7-9	TRBJ1-2	CASSSGTSNYGYTF
TRBV7-9	TRBJ2-7	CASSLIGAGPQYF
TRBV12-3/TRBV12-4	TRBJ2-3	CASNTRSGTTDTQYF
TRBV6-5	TRBJ1-5	CASSRDRSVQPQHF
TRBV5-6	TRBJ2-5	CASSLEAGLKETQYF
TRBV5-1	TRBJ2-2	CASSFDRGHTGELFF
TRBV7-9	TRBJ2-2	CASSSSLAGSNTGELFF
TRBV14	TRBJ1-2	CASSQAGVYYGYTF
TRBV20-1	TRBJ1-2	CSASASAGTGSVRNYGYTF
TRBV3-1	TRBJ2-7	CASSQARTVSYEQYF
TRBV3-1	TRBJ2-3	CASSRQSADTQYF
TRBV5-6	TRBJ2-2	CASSLTGLNTGELFF
TRBV5-6	TRBJ1-2	CASSLTRVNYGYTF
TRBV20-1	TRBJ1-2	CSARPEGGQGDINYGYTF
TRBV29-1	TRBJ1-4	CSVKTNEKLFF
TRBV9	TRBJ2-1	CASSEGVAGSGEQFF
TRBV5-1	TRBJ2-7	CASTGIMGGAYEQYF
TRBV4-1	TRBJ2-7	CASSLDRGPINLYEQYF
TRBV12-3/TRBV12-4	TRBJ1-2	CASSSLRGYGYTF